A selection of T cell receptor beta chains follows, all from one sample in a study of human T cells and chemical hapten exposure. MiXCR, run by TCRdb on the RACE reads, gives a single entry per CDR3 protein. The sample lists around 69,000 distinct CDR3 sequences; 9.8% were seen once. The source material was whole blood, sampled in connection with sensitization to the hapten diphenylcyclopropenone (DPC). These receptors were collected from a woman between 40 and 50 years old with alopecia areata. Some clones in this sample may be carry-over from other donors' samples. CDR3s include the opening cysteine and the closing phenylalanine or tryptophan. The D gene is left open where the match is weak. The size entry is marked missing in some rows and otherwise reads once, few, many or a size class.

d_call,v_call,clone_size,j_call,cdr3_aa,cdr3_nt
TRBD1,TRBV7-8,many,TRBJ2-7,CASSLTGGNSYEQYF,TGTGCCAGCAGCCTGACAGGGGGCAACTCCTACGAGCAGTACTTC
-,TRBV11-2,-,TRBJ1-6,CASSLDWTWTDSSYNSPLHF,TGTGCCAGCAGCTTAGATTGGACCTGGACCGACAGCTCCTATAATTCACCCCTCCACTTT
TRBD2,TRBV7-2,many,TRBJ2-3,CASSFLSSGGRSDTQYF,TGTGCCAGCAGCTTCCTCTCTAGCGGGGGGAGGTCAGATACGCAGTATTTT
-,TRBV4-3,many,TRBJ2-6,CASSQVGSSGANVLTF,TGCGCCAGCAGCCAAGTCGGGAGCTCTGGGGCCAACGTCCTGACTTTC
-,TRBV6-6,few,TRBJ2-1,CASSYREDNEQFF,TGTGCCAGCAGTTACAGGGAAGACAATGAGCAGTTCTTC
TRBD2,TRBV6-4,many,TRBJ2-2,CASSPSGEAGELFF,TGTGCCAGCAGTCCTAGCGGGGAGGCCGGGGAGCTGTTTTTT
-,TRBV18,few,TRBJ2-1,CASSPQGSYNEQFF,TGTGCCAGCTCACCGCAGGGTTCCTACAATGAGCAGTTCTTC
-,TRBV4-3,-,TRBJ2-2,CASSQAHPNTGELFF,TGCGCCAGCAGCCAGGCTCACCCGAACACCGGGGAGCTGTTTTTT
TRBD1,TRBV19,-,TRBJ2-7,CASSMGRDRTYEQYF,TGTGCCAGTAGTATGGGCCGGGACAGAACCTACGAGCAGTACTTC
TRBD1,TRBV12-3/TRBV12-4,many,TRBJ1-5,CASSKAGGGYSNQPQHF,TGTGCCAGCAGCAAAGCAGGGGGCGGTTATAGCAATCAGCCCCAGCATTTT
-,TRBV6-5,many,TRBJ2-2,CASSYSKRIATGELFF,TGTGCCAGCAGTTACTCGAAGCGAATTGCCACCGGGGAGCTGTTTTTT
TRBD1,TRBV5-5,many,TRBJ1-5,CASTDRGGNSNQPQHF,TGTGCCAGCACCGACAGGGGAGGAAATAGCAATCAGCCCCAGCATTTT
-,TRBV29-1,many,TRBJ2-3,CSVEIRLPEFTDTQYF,TGCAGCGTTGAAATTAGGTTGCCTGAGTTCACAGATACGCAGTATTTT
TRBD1,TRBV12-3/TRBV12-4,many,TRBJ1-1,CASSSRDRGPLRSLNTEAFF,TGTGCCAGCAGCTCCCGGGACAGGGGGCCGCTTAGGAGTTTGAACACTGAAGCTTTCTTT
-,TRBV6-2/TRBV6-3,many,TRBJ2-1,CASSYPSSYNEQFF,TGTGCCAGCAGTTACCCGAGCTCCTACAATGAGCAGTTCTTC
TRBD1,TRBV7-2,few,TRBJ1-2,CASSGTGGRYYGYTF,TGTGCCAGCAGCGGTACAGGGGGGCGGTACTATGGCTACACCTTC
TRBD2,TRBV6-2/TRBV6-3,many,TRBJ2-2,CASSSRLAAPLFF,TGTGCCAGCAGTTCCCGGCTAGCGGCCCCCCTGTTTTTT
-,TRBV5-6,-,TRBJ1-1,CASSLVPANTEAFF,TGTGCCAGCAGCTTGGTGCCCGCCAACACTGAAGCTTTCTTT
-,TRBV5-4,-,TRBJ1-6,CASSLAAPHTPLHF,TGTGCCAGCAGCTTGGCTGCCCCCCACACACCCCTCCACTTT
-,TRBV6-2/TRBV6-3,many,TRBJ2-3,CASSYFTDTQYF,TGTGCCAGCAGTTACTTCACAGATACGCAGTATTTT
-,TRBV6-6,-,TRBJ2-7,CASRQGLAPYYEQYF,TGTGCCAGCAGGCAGGGACTGGCCCCCTATTACGAGCAGTACTTC
TRBD1,TRBV5-1,-,TRBJ1-5,CASSVTGDLNQPQHF,TGCGCCAGCAGCGTGACAGGGGACCTAAATCAGCCCCAGCATTTT